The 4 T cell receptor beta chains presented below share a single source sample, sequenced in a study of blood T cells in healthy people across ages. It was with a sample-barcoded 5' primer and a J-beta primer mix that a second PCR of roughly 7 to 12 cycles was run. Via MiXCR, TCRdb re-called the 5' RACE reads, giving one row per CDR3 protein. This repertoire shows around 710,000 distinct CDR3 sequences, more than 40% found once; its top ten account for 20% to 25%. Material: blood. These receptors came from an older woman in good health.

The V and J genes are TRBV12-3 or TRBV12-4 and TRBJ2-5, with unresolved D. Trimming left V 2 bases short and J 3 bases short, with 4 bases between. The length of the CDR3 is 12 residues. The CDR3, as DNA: TGTGCCAGCAGTTTAACCAAAGAGACCCAGTACTTC. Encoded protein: CASSLTKETQYF.

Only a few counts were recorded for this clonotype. The CDR3 loop reads CASSLEDNSYEQYF. Here the CDR3 DNA reads TGCGCCAGCAGCTTGGAAGACAACTCCTACGAGCAGTACTTC. The chain uses TRBV5-1 and TRBJ2-7; no reliable D call. V was clipped by 0 bases and J by 0 bases, with 7 bases between them. Germline V gene lookup returns CDR1 SGHRS and CDR2 YFSETQ. CDR3 length: 14 residues.

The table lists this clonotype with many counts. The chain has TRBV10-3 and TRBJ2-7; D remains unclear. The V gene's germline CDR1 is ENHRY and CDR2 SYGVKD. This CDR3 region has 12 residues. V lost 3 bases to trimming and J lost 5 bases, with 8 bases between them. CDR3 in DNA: TGTGCCATCAGTGACAGGACCGACGAGCAGTACTTC. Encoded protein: CAISDRTDEQYF.

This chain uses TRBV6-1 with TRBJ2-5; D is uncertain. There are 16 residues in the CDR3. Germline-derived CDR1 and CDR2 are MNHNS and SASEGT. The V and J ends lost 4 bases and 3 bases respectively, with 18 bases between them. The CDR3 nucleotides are TGTGCCAGCAGTGTAGGGTACGGCTCCGCGAAAGAGACCCAGTACTTC. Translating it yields CASSVGYGSAKETQYF.